A single sample gave rise to the 30 T cell receptor beta chains below, sequenced in a study of CD8 T cells in Susac syndrome. cDNA came from roughly 0.5 to 1 ug RNA primed by random hexamers. TCRdb processed the immunoSEQ multiplex PCR reads anew with MiXCR; each CDR3 protein has one entry. This table has a few hundred thousand distinct CDR3 sequences, 94% appearing once. Sequencing used CD4+ T cells from PBMCs. All receptors come from a human donor with Susac syndrome.

The chain links TRBV27 to TRBJ2-1; D unclear. Per the germline V gene, CDR1 is MNHEY and CDR2 is SMNVEV (reference sequence). Deletions cut 5 bases from V and 10 bases from J, with 12 bases between. This CDR3 has 12 residues. The CDR3 region is CASSTPGSEQFF. CDR3 in DNA: TGTGCCAGCAGTACTCCGGGTAGCGAGCAGTTCTTC.

The rearrangement joins TRBV19 to TRBJ1-1; maybe TRBD1 (6 bases). There are 14 residues in the CDR3. Trimming cost V 3 bases and J 4 bases, with 12 bases left between them. CDR1 is LNHDA, CDR2 SQIVND, per germline (reference sequence). CDR3 residues: CASSIRGAATEAFF. The CDR3 region has the DNA TGTGCCAGTAGTATCCGGGGGGCGGCCACTGAAGCTTTCTTT.

The chain employs TRBV6-2 or TRBV6-3 and TRBJ2-2; 8 bases map to TRBD2. The length of the CDR3 is 14 residues. V gave up 8 bases and J gave up 4 bases; unmatched junction bases: 6. Germline CDR1 reads MNHEY; CDR2 reads SVGEGT. CDR3 residues: CASERGLVTGELFF. The CDR3 coding sequence is TGTGCCAGCGAGAGGGGACTAGTCACCGGGGAGCTGTTTTTT.

V usage is TRBV9 and J usage is TRBJ1-2; D perhaps matches TRBD1 (5 bases). V was pared by 0 bases and J by 4 bases, with 13 bases between. Germline CDR1 is SGDLS and CDR2 is YYNGEE. This CDR3 comprises 15 residues. CDR3 bases: TGTGCCAGCAGCGTAGGGTCTGGCAGGGCCTATGGCTACACCTTC. Translation: CASSVGSGRAYGYTF.

This chain connects TRBV3-1 to TRBJ2-2; D call uncertain. The CDR3 is made up of 13 amino acids. CDR1 and CDR2 from the germline V gene are LGHDT and YNNKEL (reference sequence). V was pared by 1 base and J by 13 bases, with 13 bases between. CDR3 sequence (DNA): TGTGCCAGCAGCCAAGGGGCATCCGGGCGGCTGTTTTTT. It translates to CASSQGASGRLFF. The full variable domain, completed using reference TRBV3-1 and TRBJ2-2, is DTAVSQTPKYLVTQMGNDKSIKCEQNLGHDTMYWYKQDSKKFLKIMFSYNNKELIINETVPNRFSPKSPDKAHLNLHINSLELGDSAVYFCASSQGASGRLFFGEGSRLTVL.

This rearrangement joins TRBV28 to TRBJ2-2; D possibly corresponds to TRBD1 (6 bases). Germline loops: CDR1 MDHEN, CDR2 SYDVKM. The germline V and J ends were trimmed by 6 bases and 1 base, with 18 bases remaining between them. CDR3 size: 17 residues. CDR3 loop: CASSPWGQDQNTGELFF. The CDR3 DNA is TGTGCCAGCAGCCCCTGGGGGCAGGACCAGAACACCGGGGAGCTGTTTTTT.

CDR3 in DNA: TGTGCCAGCAGTGAATCGGGGACATCGAAAGCTTTCTTT. Its protein product is CASSESGTSKAFF. This chain uses TRBV25-1 with TRBJ1-1; perhaps TRBD1 as D (6 bases). The CDR3 is 13 residues long. In germline, CDR1 is MGHDK, CDR2 SYGVNS. V shed 1 base and J shed 9 bases, with 12 bases lying between them.

The chain joins TRBV7-9 to TRBJ2-7; 10 nucleotides line up with TRBD1. The germline CDR1 and CDR2 sequences are SEHNR and FQNEAQ (reference sequence). The CDR3 extends over 16 amino acids. The trim removed 5 bases at V and 5 bases at J, leaving 12 bases unmatched. CDR3 coding DNA: TGTGCCAGCAGCCCCGGGGACAGGGGAGGAGGCAACGAGCAGTACTTC. Its translation: CASSPGDRGGGNEQYF.

The chain joins TRBV3-1 to TRBJ1-1; D is undetermined. Trimming left V 0 bases short and J 3 bases short, with 8 bases between. Per germline, CDR1 LGHDT and CDR2 YNNKEL (reference sequence). This CDR3 region has 14 residues. The CDR3 nucleotides are TGTGCCAGCAGCCAAGATGAAAAGGACACTGAAGCTTTCTTT. Amino acids: CASSQDEKDTEAFF.

The V and J genes are TRBV29-1 and TRBJ2-1; the match to TRBD1 covers 9 bases. The CDR3 is 15 residues long. V shed 5 bases and J 2 bases; nucleotides not matched to a gene: 7. Germline V lookup: CDR1 SQVTM, CDR2 ANQGSEA. CDR3 loop: CSVSGDRGAYNEQFF. The DNA for the CDR3 is TGCAGCGTTTCGGGCGACAGGGGGGCCTACAATGAGCAGTTCTTC.

The rearrangement links TRBV20-1 to TRBJ1-5; D is ambiguous. V was trimmed by 2 bases and J by 3 bases, leaving 5 bases between them. Germline CDR1 and CDR2: DFQATT and SNEGSKA (reference sequence). The CDR3 loop spans 12 amino acids. The CDR3 spells CSARRTNQPQHF. The DNA of the CDR3 is TGCAGTGCTAGACGGACCAATCAGCCCCAGCATTTT.

The gene calls are TRBV5-6 and TRBJ2-5; D remains ambiguous. CDR1 and CDR2 (germline): SGHDT, YYEEEE. CDR3 size: 11 residues. V gave up 2 bases and J gave up 10 bases, with 9 bases separating them. Here the CDR3 DNA reads TGTGCCAGCAGCTTTAGGACCATCCAGTACTTC. Its translation: CASSFRTIQYF.

This chain joins TRBV2 and TRBJ2-5; 7 bases line up with TRBD2. V shed 4 bases and J 3 bases; nucleotides not matched to a gene: 8. Germline loops: CDR1 SNHLY, CDR2 FYNNEI. CDR3 length equals 15 residues. CDR3 sequence reads: CASSVMGGKEETQYF. The CDR3 coding sequence is TGTGCCAGCAGTGTGATGGGGGGGAAGGAAGAGACCCAGTACTTC.

The V gene is TRBV7-3, the J gene TRBJ2-3, with D possibly matching TRBD2 (6 bases). Looked up from germline, CDR1 is SGHTA and CDR2 is FQGTGA. The CDR3 loop spans 12 amino acids. Trimming took off 6 bases at V and 6 bases at J, with 10 bases between the two ends. The CDR3 nucleotides read TGTGCCAGCAGTCCTAGCGCGGATACGCAGTATTTT. Its translation is CASSPSADTQYF.

The rearrangement links TRBV5-1 to TRBJ1-4; 7 bases agree with TRBD1. V shed 3 bases, J shed 5 bases, and the junction held 7 bases outside the gene matches. CDR1 is SGHRS, CDR2 YFSETQ, per germline. The CDR3 covers 15 residues. The CDR3 DNA reads TGCGCCAGCAGCTCGCGGGACAGCGGGAATGAAAAACTGTTTTTT. It encodes CASSSRDSGNEKLFF. The full variable domain, completed using reference TRBV5-1 and TRBJ1-4, is KAGVTQTPRYLIKTRGQQVTLSCSPISGHRSVSWYQQTPGQGLQFLFEYFSETQRNKGNFPGRFSGRQFSNSRSEMNVSTLELGDSALYLCASSSRDSGNEKLFFGSGTQLSVL.

The V call is TRBV6-5, the J call TRBJ2-3; 7 bases are a match to TRBD2. V trimming: 3 bases; J trimming: 3 bases; junction bases outside the gene matches: 6. From germline, CDR1 is MNHEY and CDR2 SVGAGI. The CDR3 length is 15 residues. The chain's CDR3 is CASSYSREGTDTQYF. DNA of the CDR3: TGTGCCAGCAGTTATTCCAGGGAGGGGACAGATACGCAGTATTTT.

The rearrangement joins TRBV29-1 to TRBJ1-1; possibly TRBD1 for D (6 bases). Trimming removed 2 bases at V and 4 bases at J, with 17 bases between. This CDR3 has 15 residues. CDR1 and CDR2 (germline): SQVTM, ANQGSEA. The CDR3, as DNA: TGCAGCGTTGAATTCGGTCAGGGGTTGGGCACTGAAGCTTTCTTT. Protein product: CSVEFGQGLGTEAFF. The full variable domain, in which reference TRBV29-1 and TRBJ1-1 provide the parts outside the CDR3, is SAVISQKPSRDICQRGTSLTIQCQVDSQVTMMFWYRQQPGQSLTLIATANQGSEATYESGFVIDKFPISRPNLTFSTLTVSNMSPEDSSIYLCSVEFGQGLGTEAFFGQGTRLTVV.

The chain joins TRBV4-2 to TRBJ2-5, with D maybe TRBD1 (5 bases). The CDR3 covers 15 residues. The V end lost 1 base, the J end lost 5 bases, and 14 bases lay between the germline ends. Germline V CDR1 and CDR2: LGHNA, YNFKEQ. CDR3 protein: CASSQASGNRETQYF. Here the CDR3 DNA reads TGTGCCAGCAGCCAAGCCTCAGGGAACCGGGAGACCCAGTACTTC.

V gene TRBV30 combines with J gene TRBJ1-5; D not certain. V was shortened by 3 bases and J by 1 base, with 10 bases between the two germline ends. Germline CDR1 GTSNPN, CDR2 SVGIG (reference sequence). The CDR3 has 14 residues. CDR3 coding DNA: TGTGCCTGGAGGCTGACTGGGAGCAATCAGCCCCAGCATTTT. It translates to CAWRLTGSNQPQHF.

The V and J genes are TRBV29-1 and TRBJ2-7; TRBD1 is a possible D gene (6 bases). The CDR3 runs 14 residues. Trimming took 2 bases from V and 2 from J, leaving 13 bases between them. The germline V gene encodes CDR1 SQVTM and CDR2 ANQGSEA. In DNA form, the CDR3 reads TGCAGCGTTGAAAGCAGGGGCCGGCCCTACGAGCAGTACTTC. Its translation is CSVESRGRPYEQYF.

The J gene is TRBJ2-3, the V gene TRBV4-1, with TRBD2 matching 9 bases. CDR3 length equals 16 residues. Germline CDR1 MGHRA, CDR2 YSYEKL. J lost 0 bases, V lost 2 bases, and 3 bases had no gene match. The CDR3 loop is CASSQPLAGSTDTQYF. In nucleotides, the CDR3 is TGCGCCAGCAGCCAACCTCTAGCGGGGAGCACAGATACGCAGTATTTT.

This chain joins TRBV2 and TRBJ2-5; TRBD1 might be the D (6 bases). The CDR3 consists of 12 residues. Germline CDR1 SNHLY, CDR2 FYNNEI. The ends were cut back, 7 bases at V and 2 bases at J, with 8 bases in the middle. CDR3 coding DNA: TGTGCCAGCAAGGACAGTCAAGAGACCCAGTACTTC. It yields the protein CASKDSQETQYF.

The CDR3 spells CASSLSSGGTEAFF. The DNA for the CDR3 is TGTGCCAGCAGCTTATCGAGTGGTGGCACTGAAGCTTTCTTT. This sequence joins TRBV5-6 and TRBJ1-1; D unclear. Looked up from germline, CDR1 is SGHDT and CDR2 is YYEEEE. V was clipped by 2 bases and J by 4 bases, with 12 bases between them. The CDR3 spans 14 residues.

The chain has TRBV28 and TRBJ1-1; D possibly corresponds to TRBD1 (6 bases). Trimming pared 8 bases from V and 11 bases from J, leaving 6 bases between. Germline V gene data show CDR1 as MDHEN and CDR2 as SYDVKM. The CDR3 consists of 8 residues. CDR3 in DNA: TGTGCCAGCGGGGGCGCTTTCTTT. It is translated as CASGGAFF.

The CDR3 nucleotides are TGTGCCAGCACTCCAGGTGCGGCCGACTCCTACGAGCAGTACTTC. As protein: CASTPGAADSYEQYF. The chain couples TRBV27 to TRBJ2-7; D gene uncertain. This CDR3 spans 15 amino acids. CDR1 MNHEY and CDR2 SMNVEV come from the germline V gene (reference sequence). With 7 bases removed from V and 0 bases from J, the gap between germline ends came to 16 bases.

The chain carries TRBV19 and TRBJ1-1, with TRBD1 as a possible D gene (5 bases). There are 12 residues in the CDR3. V shed 3 bases and J shed 11 bases, with 13 bases lying between them. Germline lookup yields CDR1 LNHDA and CDR2 SQIVND (reference sequence). The CDR3 sequence: CASSIEGMRAFF. The CDR3 DNA reads as TGTGCCAGTAGTATCGAGGGGATGAGGGCTTTCTTT.

This sequence joins TRBV30 and TRBJ2-7; D is possibly TRBD1 (5 bases). CDR3 size: 12 residues. V was cut by 1 base and J by 5 bases, with 9 bases left in between. The germline gives CDR1 GTSNPN, CDR2 SVGIG (reference sequence). CDR3 region: CAWSARRDEQYF. CDR3 DNA sequence: TGTGCCTGGAGTGCCCGCAGGGACGAGCAGTACTTC.

CDR3 region: CASERDGNYGYTF. Here the CDR3 DNA reads TGTGCCAGCGAGCGGGACGGCAACTATGGCTACACCTTC. The J gene is TRBJ1-2, the V gene TRBV6-2 or TRBV6-3; D possibly corresponds to TRBD1 (5 bases). The ends were cut back, 8 bases at V and 2 bases at J, with 12 bases in the middle. The V gene's germline CDR1 is MNHEY and CDR2 SVGEGT. This CDR3 region has 13 residues.

V gene TRBV11-1 combines with J gene TRBJ2-3; 10 nucleotides match TRBD1. After removal of 3 bases from V and 3 bases from J, the junction contained 6 bases not matched to a gene. CDR1 SGHAT and CDR2 FQDESV come from the germline V gene (reference sequence). The CDR3 loop spans 16 amino acids. The CDR3 nucleotides read TGTGCCAGCAGCTTTCGACAGGGGGCGCGAACAGATACGCAGTATTTT. Translation gives CASSFRQGARTDTQYF.

J is TRBJ2-3 and V is TRBV9; possibly TRBD1 or TRBD2 for D (6 bases each). This CDR3 comprises 15 residues. V was clipped by 3 bases and J by 0 bases, with 11 bases between them. Germline values: CDR1 SGDLS, CDR2 YYNGEE. This CDR3 is CASSGGAISTDTQYF. The CDR3 DNA reads as TGTGCCAGCAGCGGGGGGGCCATAAGCACAGATACGCAGTATTTT.